Following are 18 T cell receptor beta chains from one sample sequenced in a study of T cells after yellow fever vaccination. TCRdb passed the 5' RACE reads through MiXCR, listing each CDR3 protein once. Counted here are about 350,000 distinct CDR3 sequences, approximately 10% occurring once; the ten biggest clones make up roughly 18%. The source was PBMCs, collected on the day of the first yellow fever vaccination. All receptors come from a man between 18 and 29 years old who received the YFV17D yellow fever vaccine.

This chain uses TRBV20-1 with TRBJ2-3, with D tentatively TRBD1 (5 bases). V lost 3 bases to trimming and J lost 4 bases, with 11 bases between them. Germline V gene data show CDR1 as DFQATT and CDR2 as SNEGSKA (reference sequence). The CDR3 is 13 residues long. The CDR3 nucleotides are TGCAGTGCTAGGGCCAGGGTGGCAGATACGCAGTATTTT. As protein: CSARARVADTQYF.

This clonotype was counted between two and nine times. The V call is TRBV6-5, the J call TRBJ2-7; D remains unclear. The CDR3 totals 14 residues. The germline V and J ends were trimmed by 0 bases and 3 bases, with 9 bases remaining between them. CDR1 is MNHEY and CDR2 is SVGAGI in the germline V gene. CDR3 sequence reads: CASSYSQGVYEQYV. The CDR3 bases are TGTGCCAGCAGTTACTCGCAAGGAGTCTACGAGCAGTACGTC.

This clonotype appeared a few times. The chain combines TRBV7-2 with TRBJ2-3; a possible D gene is TRBD2 (6 bases). Trimming removed 11 bases at V and 2 bases at J, with 14 bases between. The germline V gene encodes CDR1 SGHTA and CDR2 FQGNSA. The CDR3 sequence is 13 residues long. CDR3 sequence (DNA): TGTGCCTCCTCAACGGGGGTCACAGATACGCAGTATTTT. This translates into CASSTGVTDTQYF.

This clonotype was detected a few times. CDR3 region: CASISSYNHNEQFF. CDR3 DNA: TGTGCCAGCATCTCCAGTTATAACCACAATGAGCAGTTCTTC. The chain recombines TRBV7-9 with TRBJ2-1, with D unresolved. This CDR3 spans 14 amino acids. Trimming removed 7 bases at V and 5 bases at J, with 15 bases between. Germline V gene sequence: CDR1 SEHNR, CDR2 FQNEAQ (reference sequence).

This clonotype came up a few times. DNA of the CDR3: TGCGCCAGCAGCGCCGGACACGGAACCTACGAGCAGTACTTC. Translating it yields CASSAGHGTYEQYF. The gene calls are TRBV5-1 and TRBJ2-7, with a weak D call TRBD1 (5 bases). The germline V gene has CDR1 SGHRS and CDR2 YFSETQ. Between the trimmed V and J ends, which lost 4 bases and 2 bases, there was a span of 13 bases. There are 14 residues in the CDR3.

This clonotype was detected only a few times. The CDR3 here is CAVTTYTAIRSGYTF. CDR3 nucleotides: TGTGCAGTTACAACCTATACCGCCATTCGCAGTGGCTACACCTTC. J is TRBJ1-2 and V is TRBV7-9, with no clear D. The length of the CDR3 is 15 residues. Germline V gives CDR1 SEHNR, CDR2 FQNEAQ (reference sequence).

The gene calls are TRBV4-1 and TRBJ2-7; 7 bases match TRBD1. The CDR3 is 14 residues long. V gave up 5 bases and J gave up 6 bases; unmatched junction bases: 10. The germline V gene encodes CDR1 MGHRA and CDR2 YSYEKL. The CDR3 region is CASSERQGRGEQYV. CDR3 nucleotide sequence: TGCGCCAGCAGCGAAAGACAGGGAAGGGGCGAGCAGTACGTC.

Ten or more counts support this clonotype. The V gene is TRBV12-3 or TRBV12-4, the J gene TRBJ2-4; a weak D match, TRBD2 (6 bases). CDR3 length: 12 residues. The V end was cut by 8 bases, the J end by 9 bases, with 14 bases between. CDR3 in DNA: TGTGCCAGCTGGGCGGAGGGAGGCATTCAGTACTTC. This encodes CASWAEGGIQYF.

V is TRBV6-1 and J is TRBJ1-1; D remains unclear. V was pared by 0 bases and J by 3 bases, with 8 bases between. The CDR3 is 14 residues long. The V gene's germline CDR1 is MNHNS and CDR2 SASEGT. The CDR3 sequence: CASSEAEGYTEAFF. The CDR3, as DNA: TGTGCCAGCAGTGAAGCGGAGGGATACACTGAAGCTTTCTTT.

This chain uses TRBV6-1 with TRBJ1-4; 11 bases are a match to TRBD1. Trimming at V came to 6 bases and at J to 8 bases, leaving 8 bases not matched to a gene. Germline V gene data show CDR1 as MNHNS and CDR2 as SASEGT. The CDR3 spans 15 residues. This CDR3 reads CASSLGQGAEEKLFF. The CDR3 nucleotides are TGTGCCAGCAGCCTAGGACAGGGGGCAGAGGAAAAACTGTTTTTT.

The gene calls are TRBV7-2 and TRBJ1-2; D ambiguous. CDR1 and CDR2 from the germline V gene are SGHTA and FQGNSA. The CDR3 loop spans 15 amino acids. V dropped 5 bases and J dropped 7 bases, with 20 bases sitting between them. This chain's CDR3 is CASSLLKAARSGYTF. The CDR3 DNA follows: TGTGCCAGCAGCCTCCTGAAGGCTGCAAGGTCTGGCTACACCTTC.

A few counts support this clonotype. V is TRBV6-2 or TRBV6-3 and J is TRBJ2-3; D uncertain. V was trimmed by 8 bases and J by 0 bases, leaving 18 bases between them. This CDR3 spans 16 amino acids. Germline loops: CDR1 MNHEY, CDR2 SVGEGT. The CDR3 spells CASAGGGNSSTDTQYF. The CDR3, as DNA: TGTGCCAGCGCCGGTGGTGGTAACTCTAGCACAGATACGCAGTATTTT.

There are a few counts of this clonotype. The chain joins TRBV7-3 to TRBJ2-1; D may be TRBD2 (7 bases). Germline V gene lookup returns CDR1 SGHTA and CDR2 FQGTGA. The ends were cut back, 6 bases at V and 7 bases at J, with 13 bases in the middle. The CDR3 has 13 amino acids. The CDR3 DNA reads as TGTGCCAGCAGACGGGGGGCCGGGAATGAGCAGTTCTTC. It specifies CASRRGAGNEQFF. Looking up the rest from reference TRBV7-3 and TRBJ2-1 gives the full variable domain: GAGVSQTPSNKVTEKGKYVELRCDPISGHTALYWYRQSLGQGPEFLIYFQGTGAADDSGLPNDRFFAVRPEGSVSTLKIQRTERGDSAVYLCASRRGAGNEQFFGPGTRLTVL.

This clonotype was seen only a few times. The chain combines TRBV7-2 with TRBJ2-7; D ambiguous. Per germline, CDR1 SGHTA and CDR2 FQGNSA. Deletions cut 1 base from V and 3 bases from J, with 13 bases between. The CDR3 loop spans 15 amino acids. The CDR3 protein is CASSLEAGPGYEQYV. In DNA form, the CDR3 reads TGTGCCAGCAGCTTAGAGGCAGGCCCGGGCTACGAGCAGTACGTC.

The V and J genes are TRBV21-1 and TRBJ1-2; the table's TRBD1 call for D was not verified on the DNA. TRBV21-1 is classified as a pseudogene. The CDR3 covers 16 residues. CDR3: CASSGGAGLSPYGYTF. The CDR3 bases are TGTGCCAGCAGCGGGGGCGCGGGCTTGTCCCCCTATGGCTACACCTTC.

This clonotype was found a few times. The V gene is TRBV11-1, the J gene TRBJ2-1; either TRBD1 or TRBD2 may fit D (5 bases each). Deletions cut 4 bases from V and 5 bases from J, with 33 bases between. This CDR3 region has 21 residues. The germline gives CDR1 SGHAT, CDR2 FQDESV (reference sequence). CDR3 sequence (DNA): TGTGCCAGCAGCTCCAATAACCCGGGACGGAGCCAAAAGAGCCGAAACAATGAGCAGTTCTTC. Translation gives CASSSNNPGRSQKSRNNEQFF.

This clonotype showed up just a few times. V and J are TRBV21-1 and TRBJ2-3. TRBV21-1 is assigned pseudogene status. CDR3 length equals 12 residues. CDR3 sequence: CASSKGVDTQYF. As DNA, the CDR3 is TGTGCCAGCAGCAAAGGGGTAGATACGCAGTATTTT.

The chain employs TRBV12-5 and TRBJ1-2; D perhaps matches TRBD1 (5 bases). The CDR3 covers 15 residues. Trimming left V 6 bases short and J 6 bases short, with 20 bases between. Germline values: CDR1 LGHNT, CDR2 FRNRAP. The CDR3 protein is CASGSGDGGKNGYTF. The CDR3 nucleotides are TGTGCTAGTGGATCGGGGGACGGAGGGAAGAATGGCTACACCTTC.